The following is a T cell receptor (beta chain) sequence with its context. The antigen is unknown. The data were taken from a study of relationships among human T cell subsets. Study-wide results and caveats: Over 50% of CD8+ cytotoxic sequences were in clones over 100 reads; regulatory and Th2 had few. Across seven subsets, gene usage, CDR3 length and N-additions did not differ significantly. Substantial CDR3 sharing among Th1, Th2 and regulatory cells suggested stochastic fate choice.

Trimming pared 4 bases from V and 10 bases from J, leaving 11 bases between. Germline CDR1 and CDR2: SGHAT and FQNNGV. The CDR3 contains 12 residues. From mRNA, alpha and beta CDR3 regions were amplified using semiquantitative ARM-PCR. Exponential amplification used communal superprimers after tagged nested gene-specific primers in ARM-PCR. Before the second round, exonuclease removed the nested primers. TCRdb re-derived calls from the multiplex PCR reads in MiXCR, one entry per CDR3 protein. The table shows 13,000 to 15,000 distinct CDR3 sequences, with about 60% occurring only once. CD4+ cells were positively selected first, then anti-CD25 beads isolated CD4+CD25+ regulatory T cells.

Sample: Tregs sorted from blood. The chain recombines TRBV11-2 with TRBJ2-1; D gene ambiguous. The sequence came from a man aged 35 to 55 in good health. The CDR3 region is CASSYSDLEQFF. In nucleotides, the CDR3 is TGTGCCAGCAGCTATTCCGACCTGGAGCAGTTCTTC.